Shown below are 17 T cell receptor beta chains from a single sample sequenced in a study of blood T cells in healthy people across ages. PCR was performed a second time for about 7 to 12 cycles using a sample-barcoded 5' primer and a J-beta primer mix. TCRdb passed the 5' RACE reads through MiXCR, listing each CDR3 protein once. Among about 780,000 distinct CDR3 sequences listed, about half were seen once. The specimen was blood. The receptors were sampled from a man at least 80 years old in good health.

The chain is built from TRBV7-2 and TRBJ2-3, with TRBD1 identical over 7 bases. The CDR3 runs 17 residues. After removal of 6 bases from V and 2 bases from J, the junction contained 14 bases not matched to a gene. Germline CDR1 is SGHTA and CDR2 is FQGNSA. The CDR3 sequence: CASRSSLGTEYTDTQYF. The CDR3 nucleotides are TGTGCCAGCAGGTCCTCTTTGGGGACAGAGTACACAGATACGCAGTATTTT.

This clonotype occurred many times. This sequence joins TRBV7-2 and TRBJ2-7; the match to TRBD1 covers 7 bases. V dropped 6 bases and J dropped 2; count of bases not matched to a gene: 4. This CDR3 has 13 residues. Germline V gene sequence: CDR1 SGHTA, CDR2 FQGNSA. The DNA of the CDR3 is TGTGCCAGCAGTAGACAGGGCCCCTACGAGCAGTACTTC. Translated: CASSRQGPYEQYF.

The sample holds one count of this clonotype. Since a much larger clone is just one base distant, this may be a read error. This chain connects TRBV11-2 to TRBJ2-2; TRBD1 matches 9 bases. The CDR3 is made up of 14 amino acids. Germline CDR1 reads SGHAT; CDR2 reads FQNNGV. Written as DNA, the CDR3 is TGTGTCAGCAGCTTAGGGACAGGGTCCGGGGAGCTGTTTTTT. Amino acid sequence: CVSSLGTGSGELFF. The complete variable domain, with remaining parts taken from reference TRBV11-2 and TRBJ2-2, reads EAGVAQSPRYKIIEKRQSVAFWCNPISGHATLYWYQQILGQGPKLLIQFQNNGVVDDSQLPKDRFSAERLKGVDSTLKIQPAKLEDSAVYLCVSSLGTGSGELFFGEGSRLTVL.

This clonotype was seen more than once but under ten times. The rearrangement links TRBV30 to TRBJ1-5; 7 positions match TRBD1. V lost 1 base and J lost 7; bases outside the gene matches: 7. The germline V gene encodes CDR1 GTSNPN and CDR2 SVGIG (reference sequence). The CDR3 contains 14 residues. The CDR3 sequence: CAWSARTGEQPQHF. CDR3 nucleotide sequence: TGTGCCTGGAGTGCCCGGACAGGTGAACAGCCCCAGCATTTT.

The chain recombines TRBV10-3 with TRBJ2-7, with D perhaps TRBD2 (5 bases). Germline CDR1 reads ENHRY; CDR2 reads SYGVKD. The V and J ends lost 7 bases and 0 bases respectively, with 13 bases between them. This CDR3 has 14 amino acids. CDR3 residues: CAINSRGHSYEQYF. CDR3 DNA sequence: TGTGCCATCAACTCGCGCGGGCACTCCTACGAGCAGTACTTC.

CDR3 coding DNA: TGTGCCAGCAAGGGTGAAAATCAGCCCCAGCATTTT. It yields the protein CASKGENQPQHF. J is TRBJ1-5 and V is TRBV6-5, with D unclear. V was trimmed by 7 bases and J by 4 bases, leaving 8 bases between them. The germline CDR1 and CDR2 sequences are MNHEY and SVGAGI. The CDR3 covers 12 residues.

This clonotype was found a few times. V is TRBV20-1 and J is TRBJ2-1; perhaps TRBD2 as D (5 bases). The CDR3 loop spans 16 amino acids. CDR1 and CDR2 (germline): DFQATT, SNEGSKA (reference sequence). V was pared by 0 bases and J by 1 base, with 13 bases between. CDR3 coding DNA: TGCAGTGCTAGAGATCGAGCGGAGAATTCCTACAATGAGCAGTTCTTC. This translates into CSARDRAENSYNEQFF.

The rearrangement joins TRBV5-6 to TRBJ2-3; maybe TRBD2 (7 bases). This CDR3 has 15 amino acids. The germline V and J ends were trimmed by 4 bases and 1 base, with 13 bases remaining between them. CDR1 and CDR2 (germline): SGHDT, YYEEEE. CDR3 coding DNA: TGTGCCAGCAGCGGGAGGGGGGTCGGCACAGATACGCAGTATTTT. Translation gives CASSGRGVGTDTQYF.

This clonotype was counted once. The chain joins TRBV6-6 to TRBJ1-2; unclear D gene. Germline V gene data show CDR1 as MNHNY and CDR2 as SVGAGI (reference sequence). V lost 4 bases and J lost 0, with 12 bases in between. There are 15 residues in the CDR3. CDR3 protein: CASSSTREANYGYTF. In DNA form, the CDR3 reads TGTGCCAGCAGTTCCACCCGGGAGGCTAACTATGGCTACACCTTC.

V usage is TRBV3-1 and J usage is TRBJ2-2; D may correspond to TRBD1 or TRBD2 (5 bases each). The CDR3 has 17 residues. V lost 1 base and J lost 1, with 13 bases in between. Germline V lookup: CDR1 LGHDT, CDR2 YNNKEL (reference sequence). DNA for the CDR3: TGTGCCAGCAGCCAAGTTGCAGGGAGACTGAACACCGGGGAGCTGTTTTTT. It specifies CASSQVAGRLNTGELFF.

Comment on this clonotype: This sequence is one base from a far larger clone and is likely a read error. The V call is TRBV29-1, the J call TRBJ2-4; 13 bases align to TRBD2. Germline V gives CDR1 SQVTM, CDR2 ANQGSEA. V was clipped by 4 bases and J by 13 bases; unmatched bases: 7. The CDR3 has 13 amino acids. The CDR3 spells CSVGTSGSYKQYF. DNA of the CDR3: TGCAGCGTTGGGACTAGCGGGAGCTACAAGCAGTACTTC.

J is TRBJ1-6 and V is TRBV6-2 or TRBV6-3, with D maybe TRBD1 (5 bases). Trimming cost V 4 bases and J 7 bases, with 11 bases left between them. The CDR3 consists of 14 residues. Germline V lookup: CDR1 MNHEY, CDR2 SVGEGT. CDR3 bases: TGTGCCAGCAGTTCCCGGGACCCGAATTCACCCCTCCACTTT. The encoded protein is CASSSRDPNSPLHF.

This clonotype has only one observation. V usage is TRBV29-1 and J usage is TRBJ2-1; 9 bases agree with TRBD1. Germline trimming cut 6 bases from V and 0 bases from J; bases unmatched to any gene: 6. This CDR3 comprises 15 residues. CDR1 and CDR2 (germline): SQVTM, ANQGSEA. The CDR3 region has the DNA TGCAGCGTAGACAGGGGGGAAAGCTCCTACAATGAGCAGTTCTTC. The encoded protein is CSVDRGESSYNEQFF.

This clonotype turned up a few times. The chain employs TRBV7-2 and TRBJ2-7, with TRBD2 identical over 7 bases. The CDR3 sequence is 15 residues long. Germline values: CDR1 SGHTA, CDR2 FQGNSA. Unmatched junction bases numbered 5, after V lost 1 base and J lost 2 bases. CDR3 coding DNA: TGTGCCAGCAGCTTAGGCAGAGGACTAGCCTACGAGCAGTACTTC. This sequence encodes CASSLGRGLAYEQYF. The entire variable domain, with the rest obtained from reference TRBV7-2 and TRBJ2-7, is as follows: GAGVSQSPSNKVTEKGKDVELRCDPISGHTALYWYRQSLGQGLEFLIYFQGNSAPDKSGLPSDRFSAERTGGSVSTLTIQRTQQEDSAVYLCASSLGRGLAYEQYFGPGTRLTVT.

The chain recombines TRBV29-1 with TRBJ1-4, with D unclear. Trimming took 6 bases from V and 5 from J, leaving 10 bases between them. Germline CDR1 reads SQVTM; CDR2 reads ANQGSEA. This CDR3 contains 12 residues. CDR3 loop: CSVSRPNEKLFF. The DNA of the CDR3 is TGCAGCGTCAGTCGACCGAATGAAAAACTGTTTTTT. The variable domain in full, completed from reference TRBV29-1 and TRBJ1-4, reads SAVISQKPSRDICQRGTSLTIQCQVDSQVTMMFWYRQQPGQSLTLIATANQGSEATYESGFVIDKFPISRPNLTFSTLTVSNMSPEDSSIYLCSVSRPNEKLFFGSGTQLSVL.

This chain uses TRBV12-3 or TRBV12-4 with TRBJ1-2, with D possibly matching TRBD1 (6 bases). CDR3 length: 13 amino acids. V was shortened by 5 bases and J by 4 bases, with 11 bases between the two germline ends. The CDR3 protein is CASSLQDSYGYTF. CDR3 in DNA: TGTGCCAGCAGTCTCCAGGACAGCTATGGCTACACCTTC.

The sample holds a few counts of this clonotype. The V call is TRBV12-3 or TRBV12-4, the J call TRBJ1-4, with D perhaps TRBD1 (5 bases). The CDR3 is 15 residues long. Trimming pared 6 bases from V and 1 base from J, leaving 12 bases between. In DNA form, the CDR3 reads TGTGCCAGCAGCCCTCGGGGGGGAACTAATGAAAAACTGTTTTTT. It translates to CASSPRGGTNEKLFF.